The 3 T cell receptor beta chains below were found in one sample sequenced in a study of cytomegalovirus exposure and HLA in healthy donors. It was with 60 Vbeta and 13 Jbeta primers that the PCR ran. Assay: immunoSEQ multiplex PCR; the TCRdb copy retains only in-frame clones and omits some. The sample lists about 120,000 clones, about two thirds occurring once. Sequencing used PBMCs. The receptors were sampled from a man aged 25 to 45 in good health and CMV-seronegative.

V usage is TRBV5-1 and J usage is TRBJ1-3; maybe TRBD1 (5 bases). Per the germline V gene, CDR1 is SGHRS and CDR2 is YFSETQ. V was trimmed by 1 base and J by 0 bases, leaving 11 bases between them. CDR3 length equals 16 residues. As DNA, the CDR3 is TGCGCCAGCAGCTTGTCGAAGGGGTTCTCTGGAAACACCATATATTTT. Translated, it gives CASSLSKGFSGNTIYF.

The chain is built from TRBV30 and TRBJ1-1, with D unresolved. V gave up 1 base and J gave up 11 bases, with 11 bases separating them. The CDR3 runs to 11 residues. Germline CDR1 and CDR2: GTSNPN and SVGIG (reference sequence). The CDR3 DNA reads as TGTGCCTGGAGTGGTGGACTGGGGGCTTTCTTT. Translation: CAWSGGLGAFF.

This clone occurred once. The chain couples TRBV18 to TRBJ2-7; 12 bases line up with TRBD2. V lost 3 bases and J lost 3; bases outside the gene matches: 3. The CDR3 runs to 15 residues. Per germline, CDR1 KGHSH and CDR2 LQKENI. CDR3 coding DNA: TGTGCCAGCTCACCCTCTAGCGGGGGGGTCTACGAGCAGTACTTC. Encoded protein: CASSPSSGGVYEQYF.